The 2 T cell receptor beta chains presented below share a single source sample, sequenced in a study of beta chain features in type 1 diabetes. Every isolated RNA sample was fully reverse transcribed, so sequencing captured expressed TCRB transcripts. Measured with immunoSEQ multiplex PCR; TCRdb has only the in-frame clones, and not every one. The sample holds 450,000 to 600,000 clones; about 30% are singletons and the top ten take about 0.065%. Sequenced: naive CD4+ T cells from blood. The receptors shown here come from a man aged 18 to 29 in good health.

This clone was counted only a few times. This chain links TRBV30 with TRBJ1-2; D remains ambiguous. This CDR3 is built from 13 residues. With 3 bases removed from V and 1 base from J, the gap between germline ends came to 9 bases. Germline CDR1 reads GTSNPN; CDR2 reads SVGIG (reference sequence). The CDR3 DNA reads TGTGCCTGGAGGCCTGATTTTAACTATGGCTACACCTTC. As protein: CAWRPDFNYGYTF.

This clone has only one observation. This chain links TRBV4-3 with TRBJ2-7; D call uncertain. The CDR3 runs to 13 residues. V was cut by 0 bases and J by 7 bases, with 10 bases left in between. Per germline, CDR1 LGHNA and CDR2 YSLEER. CDR3 bases: TGCGCCAGCAGCCAAGATATAGGTCTGGAGCAGTACTTC. As protein: CASSQDIGLEQYF.